The present entry profiles one TCR beta chain with its context. Its antigen is as yet unknown. The method, 5' RACE with UMI labels, was used to prepare the TRB cDNA libraries. TCRdb re-called the 5' RACE reads, yielding one record per CDR3 amino acid sequence without DNA. The sample has over 50,000 distinct CDR3 sequences. The record originates from a study of CXCR3-negative and CXCR3-positive naive CD8 T cells. CDR3 length: 16 residues. The study's findings and limits: CXCR3-positive naive cells carried more hydrophobic TRB CDR3s than CXCR3-negative naive cells did.

The rearrangement joins TRBV12-3 or TRBV12-4 to TRBJ2-1; without DNA, the TCRdb call of TRBD1 cannot be checked. Material: naive CXCR3+ CD8+ T cells from blood. Subset here: CD45RO-CCR7+CD27+CD95- naive CD8+ T cells expressing CXCR3 (TNR3+). The clonotype comes from a human donor in good health. Some clones in this sample may be carry-over from other donors' samples. The CDR3 reads CASSTPRGSWNNEQFF.